This T cell receptor (beta chain) was sequenced during a study of vaccination and CD4 T cells after COVID-19. Overall study context: Convalescent cases consisted of six males and four females, of whom two were Hispanic. Each of a few convalescent patients provided samples at day 14 and again at days 161 to 241 post-vaccination. Median time from second vaccine dose to sampling was over 55 days (14 to 241).

The CDR3 length is 13 residues. From germline, CDR1 is LNHDA and CDR2 SQIVND (reference sequence). V was pared by 3 bases and J by 1 base, with 6 bases between. TCRdb used MiXCR to reprocess the PCR reads, holding one entry per CDR3 protein. Here the sample spans some 27,000 distinct CDR3 sequences, under 65% being singletons. Remarks on this clonotype: Its antigen is unidentified.

Study-wide results and limits: Spike mono-reactivity was found in 304 of 307 vaccine-specific clones from convalescent patients.

Time point: late sampling 161 to 241 days after vaccination in three convalescent patients. The rearrangement uses TRBV19 and TRBJ1-1; unclear D gene. This TCR was sampled from a human donor who had recovered from COVID-19. The sequenced sample was CD4+ T cells from blood, obtained about 7 months after SARS-CoV-2 vaccination. The CDR3 nucleotides read TGTGCCAGTAGTATGGGCAGGAACACTGAAGCTTTCTTT. As protein: CASSMGRNTEAFF.